This paragraph covers one T cell receptor beta chain sequence. This record comes from a study of blood T cell repertoires in COVID-19. Study at large: Acute and convalescent COVID-19 samples came from the United States, Italy and Spain. T cells, B-cell-depleted T cells, or PBMCs provided the cDNA or gDNA that served as material.

CDR3 length: 15 residues. Unmatched junction bases numbered 4, after V lost 3 bases and J lost 2 bases. Germline values: CDR1 PRHDT, CDR2 FYEKMQ (reference sequence). Original methodology: How many nucleated cells were present was estimated from reference gene primer amplification. Some clones are missing from TCRdb's copy, which holds only in-frame ones; the method was immunoSEQ multiplex PCR. V and J calls and clone size are given by that table; D and trimming were obtained from the DNA. Of around 260,000 clones listed, around 87% are singletons. Sample: peripheral blood. V and J are TRBV13 and TRBJ2-1; TRBD1 aligns across 7 bases. This sequence was found in a man aged 18-30 years with active or convalescent COVID-19. In DNA, the CDR3 is TGTGCCAGCAGCTTGGGGGACAGTGCCTACAATGAGCAGTTCTTC. This codes for CASSLGDSAYNEQFF.